This T cell receptor beta chain is from a study of blood T cell repertoires in COVID-19. Overall study context: Whether acute or convalescent, the COVID-19 samples came from the United States, Italy and Spain. PBMCs, B-cell-depleted T cells, or T cells were the source of the cDNA or gDNA that made up the material.

Per the germline V gene, CDR1 is KGHSH and CDR2 is LQKENI. Between the trimmed V and J ends, which lost 0 bases and 1 base, there was a span of 8 bases. The CDR3 is made up of 15 amino acids. As handled by the study authors: For nucleated cells, counts were estimated from reference gene primer amplification. Assay: immunoSEQ multiplex PCR; the TCRdb copy retains only in-frame clones and omits some. Clonal size and the V and J genes are those of that table, whereas D and trimming came from the DNA. Among approximately 140,000 clones, roughly 87% were seen once, and the ten largest hold about 4%. The V call is TRBV18, the J call TRBJ2-3, with D possibly being TRBD1 (5 bases). Sequencing input: peripheral blood. The TCR was taken from an older woman with active or convalescent COVID-19. The DNA of the CDR3 is TGTGCCAGCTCACCACCCGTCAGGGGCACAGATACGCAGTATTTT. It yields the protein CASSPPVRGTDTQYF.